The entry below gives a single T cell receptor beta chain sequence along with its context. This record belongs to a study of blood T cell repertoires in COVID-19. Study summary: Samples representing acute and convalescent COVID-19 were sourced from the United States, Italy and Spain. Sample material is recorded as cDNA or gDNA derived from T cells, B-cell-depleted T cells, or PBMCs.

Per the original data handling: The authors estimated nucleated cell counts from reference gene primer amplification. Assay used: immunoSEQ multiplex PCR; TCRdb lists only in-frame clones, some missing. The V and J calls and clone size were taken over from that table, and D and trimming were inferred from the DNA. The sample has tens of thousands of clones, 83% seen once. Germline CDR1 reads MNHEY; CDR2 reads SVGAGI. This CDR3 has 14 residues. V dropped 6 bases and J dropped 7 bases, with 13 bases sitting between them. The source material was peripheral blood. V usage is TRBV6-5 and J usage is TRBJ1-6; D not certain. This TCR came from a man between 70 and 80 years old with acute or convalescent COVID-19. CDR3 sequence: CASSEFLKNSPLHF. For the CDR3, the DNA is TGTGCCAGCAGCGAGTTTCTTAAAAATTCACCCCTCCACTTT.